These 8 T cell receptor beta chains were sequenced from one sample in a study of blood T cell repertoires in COVID-19. Sequenced by immunoSEQ multiplex PCR; TCRdb stores in-frame clones only, minus some. The sample lists 250,000 or so clones; approximately 80% were seen once. Sequenced: PBMCs or T cells enriched from blood (not recorded which). The receptors come from a man aged 60 to 75 who had recovered from COVID-19.

This clone was counted once. The chain recombines TRBV13 with TRBJ1-5; 9 bases match TRBD1. There are 16 residues in the CDR3. Trimming removed 0 bases from V and 4 bases from J; junction bases left unmatched: 4. Germline V gene data show CDR1 as PRHDT and CDR2 as FYEKMQ (reference sequence). The CDR3 nucleotides are TGTGCCAGCAGCTTAGGTGGGACAGGGTTGAATCAGCCCCAGCATTTT. This translates into CASSLGGTGLNQPQHF.

This chain joins TRBV7-2 and TRBJ2-1; TRBD2 matches at 8 bases. This CDR3 is built from 14 residues. CDR1 and CDR2 (germline): SGHTA, FQGNSA. J was trimmed by 9 bases and V by 2 bases; bases with no gene match: 6. The CDR3 sequence is CASSLSAGGREQFF. The CDR3 DNA sequence: TGTGCCAGCAGCTTAAGTGCGGGGGGCCGTGAGCAGTTCTTC.

V is TRBV5-5 and J is TRBJ1-2; tentatively, D is TRBD1 (5 bases). With 1 base removed from V and 4 bases from J, the gap between germline ends came to 8 bases. Germline CDR1 and CDR2: SGHKS and YYEKEE (reference sequence). The CDR3 extends over 13 amino acids. The CDR3 loop is CASSLTDSYGYTF. Written as DNA, the CDR3 is TGTGCCAGCAGCTTGACAGACAGCTATGGCTACACCTTC.

V is TRBV5-1 and J is TRBJ2-2, with 8 bases identical to TRBD1. This CDR3 comprises 15 residues. The germline V gene has CDR1 SGHRS and CDR2 YFSETQ. Trimming took 8 bases from V and 1 from J; bases not matched to a gene: 7. The DNA of the CDR3 is TGCGCCAGTCAGACCGGGACAGGGAACACCGGGGAGCTGTTTTTT. It specifies CASQTGTGNTGELFF.

This chain links TRBV7-9 with TRBJ1-1; TRBD1 agrees at 7 bases. Germline assignment: CDR1 SEHNR and CDR2 FQNEAQ (reference sequence). The CDR3 runs 13 residues. Trimming cost V 5 bases and J 6 bases; bases outside gene matches: 6. The CDR3 sequence is CASSPRTGAEAFF. CDR3 nucleotide sequence: TGTGCCAGCAGCCCCCGGACAGGCGCTGAAGCTTTCTTT.

The rearrangement links TRBV3-1 (or the pseudogene TRBV3-2) to TRBJ2-5; D not certain. The germline gives CDR1 LGHDT, CDR2 YNNKEL (reference sequence). The CDR3 is 12 residues long. V was cut by 2 bases and J by 5 bases, with 6 bases left in between. The CDR3 bases are TGTGCCAGCAGCCAACCGCGGGAGACCCAGTACTTC. This codes for CASSQPRETQYF.

This clone has only a few counts. V gene TRBV4-2 combines with J gene TRBJ2-5; 9 bases match TRBD2. CDR3 length: 15 amino acids. Per germline, CDR1 LGHNA and CDR2 YNFKEQ. V lost 1 base to trimming and J lost 4 bases; unmatched junction nucleotides: 4. CDR3 sequence: CASSQGGTSLETQYF. CDR3 DNA: TGTGCCAGCAGCCAAGGGGGGACTAGCTTAGAGACCCAGTACTTC.

This clone was detected a few times. The chain employs TRBV7-9 and TRBJ1-3; 11 bases agree with TRBD1. This CDR3 is 16 amino acids long. J was trimmed by 3 bases and V by 5 bases; bases with no gene match: 6. CDR1 and CDR2 from the germline V gene are SEHNR and FQNEAQ (reference sequence). CDR3 DNA: TGTGCCAGCAGCCCAGGACAGGGGGCGCTTGGAAACACCATATATTTT. Its translation: CASSPGQGALGNTIYF.